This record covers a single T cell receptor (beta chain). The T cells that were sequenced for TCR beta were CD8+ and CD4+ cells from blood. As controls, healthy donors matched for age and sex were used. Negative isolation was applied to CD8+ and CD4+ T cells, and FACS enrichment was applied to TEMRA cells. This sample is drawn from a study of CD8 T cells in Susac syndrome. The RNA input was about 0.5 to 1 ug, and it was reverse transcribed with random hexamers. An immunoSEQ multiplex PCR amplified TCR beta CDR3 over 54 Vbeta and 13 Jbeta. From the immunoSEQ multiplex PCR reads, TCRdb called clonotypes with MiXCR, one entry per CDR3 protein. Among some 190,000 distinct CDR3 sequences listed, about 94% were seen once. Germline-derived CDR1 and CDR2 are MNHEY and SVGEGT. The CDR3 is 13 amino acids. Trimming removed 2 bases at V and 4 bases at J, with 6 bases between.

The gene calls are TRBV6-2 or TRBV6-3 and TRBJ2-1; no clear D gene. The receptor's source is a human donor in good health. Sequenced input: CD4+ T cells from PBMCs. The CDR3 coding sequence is TGTGCCAGCAGTTACACTCCTTACAATGAGCAGTTCTTC. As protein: CASSYTPYNEQFF.